These T cell receptor beta chains were read from a single sample in a study of patients and donors after allogeneic stem cell transplantation. TCRdb called the RT-PCR reads again in MiXCR, with one record for every CDR3 protein. The sample contains around 160,000 distinct CDR3 sequences, about 30% of which appear only once. The sample taken for sequencing was blood, either unsorted or a sorted T cell fraction (not recorded which). Every receptor here comes from a human donor who was either an allogeneic HSCT recipient or a stem cell or donor lymphocyte infusion donor (not recorded which). It is not recorded whose cells these are; they may come from a transplant donor. Each CDR3 is given with its conserved first and last residue. Each record gives: V gene, clone size, D gene, J gene, CDR3 protein, CDR3 DNA. The D gene is left open where the match is weak. Expanded clones are given a class, and other clones once, few, many or no size at all.

TRBV6-1	few	.	TRBJ2-7	CASSWTSYEQYF	TGTGCCAGCAGTTGGACCTCCTACGAGCAGTACTTC
TRBV19	few	.	TRBJ1-5	CASSITRGSQHF	TGTGCCAGTAGTATTACAAGAGGTTCGCAGCATTTT
TRBV6-5	.	TRBD1	TRBJ2-7	CASRRPTGGSYEQYF	TGTGCCAGCAGGCGACCTACAGGGGGCTCCTACGAGCAGTACTTC
TRBV25-1	.	.	TRBJ1-3	CASSDGGERNTIYF	TGTGCCAGCAGTGACGGGGGGGAACGAAACACCATATATTTT
TRBV20-1	few	TRBD1	TRBJ1-4	CSAFTGQGLVKFEKLFF	TGCAGTGCTTTTACGGGACAGGGCCTCGTGAAGTTTGAAAAACTGTTTTTT
TRBV29-1	.	.	TRBJ1-5	CSVDYRECNQPQHF	TGCAGCGTGGATTACAGGGAGTGCAATCAGCCCCAGCATTTT
TRBV3-1	.	TRBD2	TRBJ2-2	CASSQVSGGRRTGELFF	TGTGCCAGCAGCCAAGTATCTGGCGGGAGGCGAACCGGGGAGCTGTTTTTT
TRBV7-2	many	.	TRBJ2-3	CASSFSSGGRALSTDTQYF	TGTGCCAGCAGCTTTTCGTCCGGTGGTCGGGCCCTTAGCACAGATACGCAGTATTTT
TRBV4-3	.	.	TRBJ1-1	CASSQDPGRRNTEAFF	TGCGCCAGCAGCCAAGACCCAGGGAGAAGGAACACTGAAGCTTTCTTT
TRBV27	.	TRBD1	TRBJ2-6	CASSLFPGGASGANVLTF	TGTGCCAGCAGTTTATTCCCAGGGGGCGCATCTGGGGCCAACGTCCTGACTTTC
TRBV12-3/TRBV12-4	.	.	TRBJ2-5	CASSLIRVGETQYF	TGTGCCAGCAGTTTGATCCGGGTCGGAGAGACCCAGTACTTC
TRBV7-2	.	.	TRBJ2-5	CASSPQEETQYF	TGTGCCAGCAGCCCACAGGAAGAGACCCAGTACTTC
TRBV30	.	.	TRBJ2-7	CAWSVSLEQYF	TGTGCCTGGAGTGTGTCGCTGGAGCAGTACTTC
TRBV4-1	few	.	TRBJ2-2	CASSQRQNTGELFF	TGCGCCAGCAGCCAAAGACAAAACACCGGGGAGCTGTTTTTT
TRBV27	.	.	TRBJ2-7	CASSFSRQRKALSYEQYF	TGTGCCAGCAGTTTCTCGAGACAGAGGAAGGCCCTCTCCTACGAGCAGTACTTC
TRBV7-2	few	TRBD1	TRBJ1-3	CASTPQGAGGNTIYF	TGTGCCAGCACCCCGCAGGGGGCTGGGGGAAACACCATATATTTT
TRBV24-1	few	.	TRBJ2-1	CATSEADLWNEQFF	TGTGCCACCAGTGAAGCTGATCTCTGGAATGAGCAGTTCTTC
TRBV6-2/TRBV6-3	.	TRBD2	TRBJ2-1	CASSSLAGVYNEQFF	TGTGCCAGCAGTTCGCTAGCGGGAGTCTACAATGAGCAGTTCTTC
TRBV9	.	TRBD1	TRBJ1-6	CASSVNRGQNSPLHF	TGTGCCAGCAGCGTTAACAGGGGGCAGAATTCACCCCTCCACTTT
TRBV7-6	many	.	TRBJ1-2	CASSLEVFSSYGYTF	TGTGCCAGCAGCTTAGAGGTTTTTTCGAGCTATGGCTACACCTTC
TRBV3-1	.	.	TRBJ2-7	CASSTGSYEQYF	TGTGCCAGCAGCACCGGGAGCTACGAGCAGTACTTC
TRBV5-1	.	TRBD1	TRBJ1-2	CASSLGPGTGGGGYTF	TGCGCCAGCAGCTTGGGTCCCGGGACAGGGGGCGGAGGCTACACCTTC
TRBV25-1	many	.	TRBJ1-1	CASSEYGWDTEAFF	TGTGCCAGCAGTGAATACGGCTGGGACACTGAAGCTTTCTTT
TRBV7-6	few	.	TRBJ2-7	CASSFQEGGDYEQYF	TGTGCCAGCAGTTTCCAAGAGGGGGGAGACTACGAGCAGTACTTC
TRBV9	.	TRBD2	TRBJ2-7	CASSVGGNYEQYF	TGTGCCAGCAGCGTCGGGGGGAACTACGAGCAGTACTTC
TRBV5-1	once	TRBD1	TRBJ2-7	CASQLGTGSHEQYF	TGCGCCAGCCAACTGGGGACAGGGTCCCACGAGCAGTACTTC
TRBV6-5	.	TRBD2	TRBJ2-7	CASSYAGGGLAEQYF	TGTGCCAGCAGTTATGCGGGGGGTGGACTAGCTGAGCAGTACTTC
TRBV29-1	.	.	TRBJ2-7	CSVEKTDSYEQYF	TGCAGCGTTGAAAAGACAGACTCCTACGAGCAGTACTTC
TRBV29-1	few	.	TRBJ1-2	CSVERLGSFRYGYTF	TGCAGCGTTGAGAGGCTCGGATCATTCCGCTATGGCTACACCTTC
TRBV5-1	.	.	TRBJ1-4	CASSLRPTEDEKLFF	TGCGCCAGCAGCTTGCGACCCACGGAAGATGAAAAACTGTTTTTT
TRBV4-3	few	.	TRBJ2-2	CASSQRETNTGELFF	TGCGCCAGCAGCCAACGAGAGACAAACACCGGGGAGCTGTTTTTT
TRBV7-2	.	TRBD2	TRBJ2-1	CASSLGTSGTEQFF	TGTGCCAGCAGCTTAGGGACTAGCGGGACTGAGCAGTTCTTC
TRBV7-2	.	.	TRBJ1-1	CASSRLGTEAFF	TGTGCCAGCAGCCGACTCGGGACTGAAGCTTTCTTT
TRBV16	few	.	TRBJ1-1	CASSQGKGSTEAFF	TGTGCCAGCAGCCAAGGGAAAGGGAGCACTGAAGCTTTCTTT
TRBV10-3	few	.	TRBJ2-1	CAIRRRVPYNEQFF	TGTGCCATCCGGAGGAGGGTCCCCTACAATGAGCAGTTCTTC
TRBV6-5	few	.	TRBJ2-1	CASSYLTGTGEQFF	TGTGCCAGCAGTTACCTTACAGGGACGGGTGAGCAGTTCTTC
TRBV10-1	.	TRBD2	TRBJ2-1	CASSAGTSGSYNEQFF	TGCGCCAGCAGCGCCGGGACTAGCGGCTCCTACAATGAGCAGTTCTTC
TRBV12-3/TRBV12-4	once	.	TRBJ2-3	CASSFRRRWDTQYF	TGTGCCAGCAGTTTCCGCCGAAGATGGGATACGCAGTATTTT
TRBV7-2	few	.	TRBJ1-5	CASSLERTAQPQHF	TGTGCCAGCAGCTTAGAGCGGACGGCTCAGCCCCAGCATTTT